What follows are 30 T cell receptor beta chains derived from one specimen sequenced in a study of a mutant IDH1 vaccine in newly diagnosed glioma. Time point described: week 47, end of study. Each dose delivered 300 ug of mutant IDH1 20-mer peptide subcutaneously with imiquimod. The table came from immunoSEQ multiplex PCR; TCRdb's copy has only in-frame clones and leaves some out. The sample includes under 40,000 clones, 65% to 85% of them seen just once. Their cognate antigens are unknown. The sequenced sample was PBMCs, obtained from a glioma patient whose treatment included an IDH1 peptide vaccine. The receptor set was obtained from a man under 40 with glioma.

The chain links TRBV29-1 to TRBJ2-7, with 8 positions matching TRBD1. The CDR3 loop spans 14 amino acids. The V gene end was trimmed by 6 bases and the J gene end by 5 bases; junction bases not matched to a gene: 12. In germline, CDR1 is SQVTM, CDR2 ANQGSEA. The CDR3 loop is CSVTGTGGFDEQYF. For the CDR3, the DNA is TGCAGCGTCACCGGGACAGGTGGTTTCGACGAGCAGTACTTC.

This chain uses TRBV30 with TRBJ1-5; D not resolved. CDR3 size: 14 residues. CDR1 GTSNPN and CDR2 SVGIG come from the germline V gene (reference sequence). CDR3 sequence: CAFMGPTSWQPQHF. The CDR3 bases are TGTGCTTTCATGGGTCCCACGTCATGGCAGCCCCAGCATTTT.

V gene TRBV7-2 combines with J gene TRBJ2-7; D call uncertain. The CDR3 runs 15 residues. CDR1 and CDR2 from the germline V gene are SGHTA and FQGNSA. The V gene lost 1 base and the J gene lost 0 bases, with 10 bases spanning the gap. CDR3 residues: CASSLGAASSYEQYF. Here the CDR3 DNA reads TGTGCCAGCAGCTTAGGGGCAGCGAGCTCCTACGAGCAGTACTTC.

The V and J genes are TRBV19 and TRBJ1-4, with TRBD1 as a possible D gene (6 bases). V was cut by 3 bases and J by 4 bases, with 15 bases left in between. CDR3 length: 16 residues. Germline CDR1 reads LNHDA; CDR2 reads SQIVND (reference sequence). The CDR3 DNA reads TGTGCCAGTAGTATGGCGGCCGGCAGGGGTAATGAAAAACTGTTTTTT. Its protein is CASSMAAGRGNEKLFF.

The V gene is TRBV25-1, the J gene TRBJ2-5, with 11 bases fitting TRBD1. The junction had 8 bases not matched to a gene; V was cut back by 3 bases and J by 5 bases. This CDR3 has 16 residues. CDR1 is MGHDK, CDR2 SYGVNS, per germline. CDR3 residues: CASSEGDRGFSETQYF. The CDR3 DNA sequence: TGTGCCAGCAGTGAGGGGGACAGGGGGTTTTCGGAGACCCAGTACTTC.

The rearrangement links TRBV9 to TRBJ1-3; 9 nucleotides agree with TRBD1. The CDR3 has 15 amino acids. Germline-derived CDR1 and CDR2 are SGDLS and YYNGEE. With 3 bases clipped from V and 3 bases from J, the junction kept 4 bases outside the gene matches. The CDR3 DNA reads TGTGCCAGCAGCGCGGACAGGGGATATGGAAACACCATATATTTT. It codes for CASSADRGYGNTIYF. The full variable domain, rest sourced from reference TRBV9 and TRBJ1-3, is DSGVTQTPKHLITATGQRVTLRCSPRSGDLSVYWYQQSLDQGLQFLIQYYNGEERAKGNILERFSAQQFPDLHSELNLSSLELGDSALYFCASSADRGYGNTIYFGEGSWLTVV.

V gene TRBV30 combines with J gene TRBJ1-3, with D hard to call. Per the germline V gene, CDR1 is GTSNPN and CDR2 is SVGIG (reference sequence). Trimming cost V 0 bases and J 8 bases, with 14 bases left between them. The CDR3 is 14 residues long. The CDR3 DNA sequence: TGTGCCTGGAGTGTCGGGTCCCGGGTCTACACCATATATTTT. As protein: CAWSVGSRVYTIYF.

The chain has TRBV5-1 and TRBJ2-3; D perhaps matches TRBD1 (6 bases). Trimming cost V 0 bases and J 2 bases, with 10 bases left between them. CDR1 and CDR2 (germline): SGHRS, YFSETQ. The length of the CDR3 is 15 residues. The CDR3 DNA sequence: TGCGCCAGCAGCTTGGTTGGGGGCCTCACAGATACGCAGTATTTT. Translation: CASSLVGGLTDTQYF. The variable domain in full, completed from reference TRBV5-1 and TRBJ2-3, reads KAGVTQTPRYLIKTRGQQVTLSCSPISGHRSVSWYQQTPGQGLQFLFEYFSETQRNKGNFPGRFSGRQFSNSRSEMNVSTLELGDSALYLCASSLVGGLTDTQYFGPGTRLTVL.

This chain links TRBV19 with TRBJ1-1; TRBD1 is a possible D gene (5 bases). V lost 2 bases and J lost 0, with 7 bases in between. Germline lookup yields CDR1 LNHDA and CDR2 SQIVND (reference sequence). The CDR3 totals 14 residues. The CDR3 DNA reads TGTGCCAGTAGTATACCAGGGATGAACACTGAAGCTTTCTTT. Translated: CASSIPGMNTEAFF.

The rearrangement joins TRBV5-4 to TRBJ2-3; D uncertain. Trimming took off 4 bases at V and 5 bases at J, with 11 bases between the two ends. The CDR3 length is 13 residues. Germline CDR1 SGHNT, CDR2 YYREEE (reference sequence). Here the CDR3 DNA reads TGTGCCAGCAGCGTACCCTTGGGAGATACGCAGTATTTT. It encodes CASSVPLGDTQYF.

V gene TRBV30 combines with J gene TRBJ2-7, with D perhaps matching TRBD1 (7 bases). Germline loops: CDR1 GTSNPN, CDR2 SVGIG (reference sequence). The V gene lost 0 bases and the J gene lost 4 bases, with 10 bases spanning the gap. The CDR3 is 13 amino acids. The CDR3 sequence: CAWSVAGGYEQYF. The CDR3 region has the DNA TGTGCCTGGAGTGTGGCAGGGGGGTACGAGCAGTACTTC.

The CDR3 region is CASSGNAQETQYF. CDR3 bases: TGTGCCAGCAGTGGGAACGCCCAAGAGACCCAGTACTTC. The V and J genes are TRBV6-1 and TRBJ2-5; D is unresolved. With 4 bases removed from V and 1 base from J, the gap between germline ends came to 7 bases. This CDR3 has 13 amino acids. Germline loops: CDR1 MNHNS, CDR2 SASEGT.

The chain combines TRBV5-1 with TRBJ2-7; 7 positions agree with TRBD1. Trimming took 4 bases from V and 4 from J; bases not matched to a gene: 11. Germline V gene lookup returns CDR1 SGHRS and CDR2 YFSETQ. This CDR3 contains 15 residues. The CDR3 sequence is CASSNAAQGIYEQYF. Here the CDR3 DNA reads TGCGCCAGCAGCAATGCGGCACAGGGGATATACGAGCAGTACTTC.

The rearrangement links TRBV7-2 to TRBJ1-3; D ambiguous. Germline loops: CDR1 SGHTA, CDR2 FQGNSA. The CDR3 length is 13 residues. Between the trimmed V and J ends, which lost 5 bases and 4 bases, there was a span of 9 bases. The CDR3 sequence: CASSLTNGNTIYF. For the CDR3, the DNA is TGTGCCAGCAGCCTGACTAACGGAAACACCATATATTTT.

The J gene is TRBJ2-7, the V gene TRBV6-1, with 8 nucleotides matching TRBD1. Looked up from germline, CDR1 is MNHNS and CDR2 is SASEGT. The CDR3 length is 15 residues. V gave up 5 bases and J gave up 5 bases; unmatched junction bases: 11. CDR3 sequence reads: CASSLLRDRTNEQYF. The DNA of the CDR3 is TGTGCCAGCAGTCTGCTCCGGGACAGGACGAACGAGCAGTACTTC.

J is TRBJ1-1 and V is TRBV5-1; 8 positions match TRBD1. Germline V CDR1 and CDR2: SGHRS, YFSETQ. The V and J ends lost 0 bases and 6 bases, in that order; junction bases with no gene match: 4. This CDR3 is 14 amino acids long. The CDR3 DNA follows: TGCGCCAGCAGCTTGGTTCAGGGGGCTGCTGAAGCTTTCTTT. Protein: CASSLVQGAAEAFF.

This chain uses TRBV27 with TRBJ2-3; no definite D call. This CDR3 comprises 16 residues. CDR1 is MNHEY and CDR2 is SMNVEV in the germline V gene (reference sequence). Trimming removed 3 bases from V and 1 base from J, with 14 bases in between. The CDR3 loop reads CASSFSPGYGTDTQYF. In DNA form, the CDR3 reads TGTGCCAGCAGTTTCTCGCCGGGCTATGGCACAGATACGCAGTATTTT.

This clone was observed once. The rearrangement joins TRBV13 to TRBJ2-1; the D gene is possibly TRBD1 (6 bases). Between the trimmed V and J ends, which lost 3 bases and 2 bases, there was a span of 11 bases. Germline V CDR1 and CDR2: PRHDT, FYEKMQ (reference sequence). The CDR3 spans 15 residues. CDR3 region: CASSLDSTPYNEQFF. The CDR3, as DNA: TGTGCCAGCAGCTTGGACAGCACGCCCTACAATGAGCAGTTCTTC.

The chain carries TRBV5-1 and TRBJ2-2; D uncertain. Trimming left V 5 bases short and J 2 bases short, with 10 bases between. CDR1 and CDR2 from the germline V gene are SGHRS and YFSETQ. The CDR3 runs 14 residues. CDR3 nucleotides: TGCGCCAGCAGTTTACTCTCAAACACCGGGGAGCTGTTTTTT. The encoded protein is CASSLLSNTGELFF.

The J gene is TRBJ1-1, the V gene TRBV18; a weak D match, TRBD1 (6 bases). CDR3 length equals 15 residues. CDR1 and CDR2 (germline): KGHSH, LQKENI. V was cut by 3 bases and J by 1 base, with 12 bases left in between. The CDR3 DNA is TGTGCCAGCTCACCGTACAGGGTCGAGAACACTGAAGCTTTCTTT. Translating it yields CASSPYRVENTEAFF.

J is TRBJ2-5 and V is TRBV7-9; D is uncertain. This CDR3 has 10 residues. V was shortened by 11 bases and J by 3 bases, with 7 bases between the two germline ends. Germline V gene sequence: CDR1 SEHNR, CDR2 FQNEAQ (reference sequence). CDR3 in amino acids: CALGEETQYF. CDR3 DNA sequence: TGTGCCTTAGGTGAAGAGACCCAGTACTTC.

The CDR3 protein is CASSPSAGGNSGYTF. CDR3 nucleotides: TGTGCCAGCAGCCCATCAGCAGGAGGGAATAGTGGCTACACCTTC. The chain couples TRBV7-2 to TRBJ1-2; D gene ambiguous. Germline loops: CDR1 SGHTA, CDR2 FQGNSA. Trimming stripped 5 bases from V and 7 bases from J, with 20 bases between. The CDR3 runs to 15 residues.

CDR3 residues: CASSYSEVGVQEYF. The CDR3 nucleotides read TGTGCCAGCAGTTACTCAGAAGTTGGTGTACAGGAGTACTTC. The chain is built from TRBV6-6 and TRBJ2-7, with D perhaps matching TRBD1 (5 bases). Trimming stripped 0 bases from V and 11 bases from J, with 17 bases between. The germline V gene has CDR1 MNHNY and CDR2 SVGAGI (reference sequence). The CDR3 has 14 residues.

This clone has only one observation. The chain uses TRBV29-1 and TRBJ1-1; no reliable D call. V gave up 0 bases and J gave up 1 base, with 9 bases separating them. The germline CDR1 and CDR2 sequences are SQVTM and ANQGSEA. The CDR3 length is 14 residues. CDR3 DNA: TGCAGCGTTGAAGATTTTTCGGGGAACACTGAAGCTTTCTTT. This translates into CSVEDFSGNTEAFF.

This chain joins TRBV27 and TRBJ2-7, with D perhaps TRBD2 (7 bases). The length of the CDR3 is 13 residues. V lost 2 bases and J 10 bases, leaving 15 bases between the germline ends. The V gene's germline CDR1 is MNHEY and CDR2 SMNVEV (reference sequence). CDR3 amino acids: CASSLGGDTEQYF. For the CDR3, the DNA is TGTGCCAGCAGTTTAGGGGGGGACACTGAACAGTACTTC.

The gene calls are TRBV25-1 and TRBJ2-2, with 8 nucleotides matching TRBD1. This CDR3 spans 15 amino acids. J lost 4 bases, V lost 2 bases, and 3 bases had no gene match. Germline lookup yields CDR1 MGHDK and CDR2 SYGVNS. CDR3 sequence: CASSENRGSTGELFF. For the CDR3, the DNA is TGTGCCAGCAGTGAAAACAGGGGGAGCACCGGGGAGCTGTTTTTT.

The chain links TRBV5-4 to TRBJ2-2, with D tentatively TRBD2 (6 bases). Germline V CDR1 and CDR2: SGHNT, YYREEE (reference sequence). CDR3 length equals 16 residues. V was pared by 3 bases and J by 1 base, with 13 bases between. In DNA form, the CDR3 reads TGTGCCAGCAGCTCGGGGAGCGGGCTGAACACCGGGGAGCTGTTTTTT. Its protein is CASSSGSGLNTGELFF.

The chain carries TRBV2 and TRBJ2-7, with 7 positions matching TRBD2. The CDR3 extends over 15 amino acids. The V segment lost 0 bases and the J segment 4 bases; nucleotides outside the gene matches: 6. From germline, CDR1 is SNHLY and CDR2 FYNNEI. The CDR3 is CASSEAGGPSYEQYF. CDR3 DNA: TGTGCCAGCAGTGAAGCGGGAGGGCCTAGTTACGAGCAGTACTTC.

The CDR3 reads CASSAGQGPYSYEQYF. CDR3 in DNA: TGTGCCAGCAGTGCTGGACAGGGGCCTTACTCCTACGAGCAGTACTTC. This chain joins TRBV25-1 and TRBJ2-7, with 9 positions matching TRBD1. Germline V gene data show CDR1 as MGHDK and CDR2 as SYGVNS. The J segment lost 0 bases and the V segment lost 4 bases, leaving 7 bases of the junction unmatched. This CDR3 has 16 residues.

This chain uses TRBV7-9 with TRBJ2-5; TRBD2 matches 12 bases. The germline CDR1 and CDR2 sequences are SEHNR and FQNEAQ (reference sequence). Trimming removed 5 bases from V and 1 base from J; junction bases left unmatched: 11. The CDR3 runs 18 residues. The CDR3 DNA reads TGTGCCAGCAGCCCTCATCTGGGACTAGCGGGTCTCCAAGAGACCCAGTACTTC. Amino acid sequence: CASSPHLGLAGLQETQYF. The whole variable domain, remainder taken from reference TRBV7-9 and TRBJ2-5, is DTGVSQNPRHKITKRGQNVTFRCDPISEHNRLYWYRQTLGQGPEFLTYFQNEAQLEKSRLLSDRFSAERPKGSFSTLEIQRTEQGDSAMYLCASSPHLGLAGLQETQYFGPGTRLLVL.